A selection of T cell receptor beta chains follows, all from one sample in a study of cytomegalovirus exposure and HLA in healthy donors. Assay: immunoSEQ multiplex PCR; the TCRdb copy retains only in-frame clones and omits some. This sample carries 150,000 to 200,000 clones, 76% of them seen once, and the ten largest clones take around 1.6%. Sequencing input: PBMCs. These TCRs come from a man aged 18-30 years in good health and CMV-seronegative. Each CDR3 is given with its conserved first and last residue. The order of the fields is V gene, D gene, J gene, clone size, CDR3 DNA, CDR3 protein. The D gene is left open where the match is weak. Clone size is stated in some rows and not others, as once, few, many or a class when expanded.

>TRBV7-2|NA|TRBJ2-1|NA
TGTGCCAGCAGCTTGAGGCGAGTAGGCGATGAGCAGTTCTTC
CASSLRRVGDEQFF
>TRBV6-5|NA|TRBJ2-7|NA
TGTGCCAGCAGTTACTCCTACAGAACCTACGAGCAGTACTTC
CASSYSYRTYEQYF
>TRBV5-1|TRBD1|TRBJ1-1|NA
TGCGCCAGCAGCTTTACAGGGGGAATTGAAACTGAAGCTTTCTTT
CASSFTGGIETEAFF
>TRBV6-6|TRBD1|TRBJ1-2|NA
TGTGCCAGCAGCCCCCAGGGGGACTATGGCTACACCTTC
CASSPQGDYGYTF
>TRBV30|TRBD1|TRBJ1-1|NA
TGTGCCAGCACGAGGCACGGCGGACAGGGGGCCCCAGGGGAGAACACTGAAGCTTTCTTT
CASTRHGGQGAPGENTEAFF
>TRBV6-5|NA|TRBJ1-2|NA
TGTGCCCTAGGTGGGAGGCAAGGCTACACCTTC
CALGGRQGYTF
>TRBV7-9|TRBD2|TRBJ2-1|once
TGTGCCAGCAGCCCTAGACTAGCCGGAGCCCCGAGGAATGAGCAGTTCTTC
CASSPRLAGAPRNEQFF
>TRBV10-3|TRBD1|TRBJ1-2|NA
TGTGCCATCAGTCAGAGTCCCGACAGGGGTTATAACTATGGCTACACCTTC
CAISQSPDRGYNYGYTF
>TRBV6-5|NA|TRBJ1-6|NA
TGTGCCAGCAGCGAACCCCGGGGTGGGAATTCACCCCTCCACTTT
CASSEPRGGNSPLHF
>TRBV5-1|NA|TRBJ2-5|NA
TGCGCCAGCTCAACGGGAGATGAGACCCAGTACTTC
CASSTGDETQYF
>TRBV21-1|NA|TRBJ2-3|NA
TGTGCCAGCAGCAAAGGATCGTTCGTAGGACAGTTCACCGATTTAGATACGCAGTATTTT
CASSKGSFVGQFTDLDTQYF
>TRBV6-6|NA|TRBJ1-3|few
TGTGCCAGCACCTCGGGAAACACCATATATTTT
CASTSGNTIYF
>TRBV7-9|TRBD1|TRBJ1-1|NA
TGTGCCAGCAGCGGGACAGGAGCGATGAACACTGAAGCTTTCTTT
CASSGTGAMNTEAFF
>TRBV5-4|TRBD2|TRBJ2-2|NA
TGTGCCAGCAGCTCGCCGGGACTAGCGGGGAAGGGGGAGCTGTTTTTT
CASSSPGLAGKGELFF
>TRBV5-4|TRBD1|TRBJ1-2|NA
TGTGCCAGCAGCTTGAGACAGGGCGTGCGTGGCTACACCTTC
CASSLRQGVRGYTF
>TRBV7-8|NA|TRBJ1-2|NA
TGTGCCAGCAGCTTAGAAATTGGGTTGAGAGGCTATGGCTACACCTTC
CASSLEIGLRGYGYTF
>TRBV27|TRBD1|TRBJ2-7|NA
TGTGCCAGCAGCTTAGTTGGGACAGGGAACTACGAGCAGTACTTC
CASSLVGTGNYEQYF
>TRBV19|NA|TRBJ2-6|NA
TGTGCCAGTAGTGGGGGGTTCCCTGGGGCCAACGTCCTGACTTTC
CASSGGFPGANVLTF
>TRBV10-2|TRBD2|TRBJ2-7|few
TGCGCCAGCAGTGATCCCGGGACTAGCGGATCCTACGAGCAGTACTTC
CASSDPGTSGSYEQYF
>TRBV28|TRBD2|TRBJ2-7|NA
TGTGCCAGCACCCCGACTAGCGGGAGTTCCTACGAGCAGTACTTC
CASTPTSGSSYEQYF
>TRBV5-6|TRBD2|TRBJ2-3|NA
TGTGCCAGCAGCTTGGCCCGCCGGACTAGCGGGAGGGATACGCAGTATTTT
CASSLARRTSGRDTQYF
>TRBV19|TRBD1|TRBJ1-2|NA
TGTGCCAGTAGTATAGGGTCTGGGGGACAGAGGAGCTATGGCTACACCTTC
CASSIGSGGQRSYGYTF
>TRBV9|TRBD1|TRBJ1-1|NA
TGTGCCAGCAGCTCCGACAGGGACACTGAAGCTTTCTTT
CASSSDRDTEAFF
>TRBV11-2|TRBD2|TRBJ2-5|NA
TGTGCCAGCAGCCCTAGCGGGTACCAAGAGACCCAGTACTTC
CASSPSGYQETQYF
>TRBV5-1|NA|TRBJ2-3|NA
TGCGCCAGCAGCTGGGGGCCAAGCACAGATACGCAGTATTTT
CASSWGPSTDTQYF
>TRBV6-1|NA|TRBJ2-3|NA
TGTGCCAGCAGACTTCATAGCACAGATACGCAGTATTTT
CASRLHSTDTQYF
>TRBV28|NA|TRBJ1-6|NA
TGTGCCAGCAGTACGACAGTTAATTCCCCCCTCCACTTT
CASSTTVNSPLHF
>TRBV28|NA|TRBJ1-3|NA
TGTGCCAGCAGCCGACGACTCTCGAGCTCTGGAAACACCATATATTTT
CASSRRLSSSGNTIYF
>TRBV18|NA|TRBJ2-7|few
TGTGCCAGCTCACCACCTATTTCTCCGGTCTACGAGCAGTACTTC
CASSPPISPVYEQYF
>TRBV9|NA|TRBJ1-3|once
TGTGCCGGCAGCGTAGCGGGGGGAAGGGGTAACACCATATATTTT
CAGSVAGGRGNTIYF
>TRBV5-6|NA|TRBJ2-3|few
TGTGCCAGCAGCTTGGAGGGAGCTTCCCCAAATACGCAGTATTTT
CASSLEGASPNTQYF
>TRBV30|TRBD2|TRBJ2-1|once
TGTGCCTGGAGTGTCTCGGGAGGGTACAATGAGCAGTTCTTC
CAWSVSGGYNEQFF
>TRBV27|NA|TRBJ2-7|once
TGTGCCAGCAGTTTAAACGGGGGGCAGGTCGAGCAGTACTTC
CASSLNGGQVEQYF
>TRBV13|NA|TRBJ1-1|NA
TGTGCCAGCAGCTTACATCGTCAGGGGCTTTTCGAGAGGGACACTGAAGCTTTCTTT
CASSLHRQGLFERDTEAFF
>TRBV6-4|NA|TRBJ1-2|few
TGTGCCAGCAGTGACTCGGCAGGGGTCGGCTACACCTTC
CASSDSAGVGYTF
>TRBV12-5|TRBD1|TRBJ2-7|NA
TGTGCTAGCCCCGACAGGGGGCCTTTAACCTACGAGCAGTACTTC
CASPDRGPLTYEQYF
>TRBV4-1|NA|TRBJ1-2|NA
TGCGCCAGCAGCCAACAACCAGGAGGATATGGCTACACCTTC
CASSQQPGGYGYTF
>TRBV7-2|NA|TRBJ2-3|NA
TGTGCCAGCAGCTGGGCCGGGAACGCAGATACGCAGTATTTT
CASSWAGNADTQYF
>TRBV15|TRBD1|TRBJ2-7|NA
TGTGCCACCAGCAGCCGTGGGACAGGAACCTACGAGCAGTACTTC
CATSSRGTGTYEQYF
>TRBV7-6|NA|TRBJ1-1|NA
TGTGCCAGCAGCTCATCGGGGGGGTTCAACACTGAAGCTTTCTTT
CASSSSGGFNTEAFF
>TRBV5-1|TRBD2|TRBJ2-1|NA
TGCGCCAGCAGCTTGGCGGCGGGAGATGAGCAGTTCTTC
CASSLAAGDEQFF
>TRBV5-4|TRBD2|TRBJ2-2|NA
TGTGCCAGCACCCTGGAGGGGACTAAGAACACCGGGGAGCTGTTTTTT
CASTLEGTKNTGELFF